This TCR beta chain came from a study of molecular identifiers for immune sequencing clone quantification. Each CDR3 protein gets one entry after TCRdb re-called the PCR reads with MiXCR. In the table there are 460,000 or so distinct CDR3 sequences, around a fifth of which are singletons. Germline CDR1 is LGHNA and CDR2 is YSLEER. The CDR3 length is 15 residues. With V trimmed by 2 bases and J by 3 bases, 4 bases remained unmatched. CD8+CD4-CCR7+CD45RA+ cells were sorted as naive CD8 T cells. This sequence was found in a human donor in good health. Some libraries in this study had Jurkat cell RNA spiked in. The chain has TRBV4-3 and TRBJ2-3; 8 nucleotides align to TRBD2. The source material was naive CD8+ T cells from blood, with Jurkat cell RNA spiked in. As to subset: FACS-sorted CD8+CD4-CCR7+CD45RA+ naive T cells. The CDR3, as DNA: TGCGCCAGCAGCCAATTCAGCGGGGGAACAGATACGCAGTATTTT. Translating it yields CASSQFSGGTDTQYF.